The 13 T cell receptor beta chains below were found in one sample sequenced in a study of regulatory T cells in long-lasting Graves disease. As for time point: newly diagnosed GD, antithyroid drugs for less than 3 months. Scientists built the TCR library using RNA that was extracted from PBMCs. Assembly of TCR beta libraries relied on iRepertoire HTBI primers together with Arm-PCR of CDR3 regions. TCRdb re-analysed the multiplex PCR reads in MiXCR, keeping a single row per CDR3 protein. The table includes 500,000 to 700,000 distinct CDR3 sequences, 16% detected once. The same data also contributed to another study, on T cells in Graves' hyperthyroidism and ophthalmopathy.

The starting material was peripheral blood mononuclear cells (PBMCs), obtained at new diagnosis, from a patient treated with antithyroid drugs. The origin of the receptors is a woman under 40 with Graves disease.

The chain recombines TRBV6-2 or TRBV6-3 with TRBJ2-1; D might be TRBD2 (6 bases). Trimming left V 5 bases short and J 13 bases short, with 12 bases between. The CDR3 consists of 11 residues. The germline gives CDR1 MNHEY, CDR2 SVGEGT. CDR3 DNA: TGTGCCAGCAGTACTAGCCGGCGACAGTTCTTC. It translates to CASSTSRRQFF.

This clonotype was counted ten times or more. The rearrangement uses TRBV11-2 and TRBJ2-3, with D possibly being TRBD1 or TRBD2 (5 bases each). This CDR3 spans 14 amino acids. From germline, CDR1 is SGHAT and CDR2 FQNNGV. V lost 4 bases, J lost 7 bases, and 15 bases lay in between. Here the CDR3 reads CASSSSPGPHTQYF. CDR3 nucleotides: TGTGCCAGCAGCTCAAGTCCGGGACCTCATACGCAGTATTTT.

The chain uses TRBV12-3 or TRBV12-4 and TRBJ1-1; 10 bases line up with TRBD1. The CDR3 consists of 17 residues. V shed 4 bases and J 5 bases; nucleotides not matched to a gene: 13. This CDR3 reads CASSSPGQGLTGTEAFF. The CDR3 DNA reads TGTGCCAGCAGTTCGCCGGGACAGGGGTTAACGGGGACTGAAGCTTTCTTT.

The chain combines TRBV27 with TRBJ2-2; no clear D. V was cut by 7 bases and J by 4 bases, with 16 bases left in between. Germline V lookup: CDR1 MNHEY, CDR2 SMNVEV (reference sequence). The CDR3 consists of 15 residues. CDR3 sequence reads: CASKRARDLTGELFF. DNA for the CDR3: TGTGCCAGCAAACGGGCGCGAGACCTCACCGGGGAGCTGTTTTTT.

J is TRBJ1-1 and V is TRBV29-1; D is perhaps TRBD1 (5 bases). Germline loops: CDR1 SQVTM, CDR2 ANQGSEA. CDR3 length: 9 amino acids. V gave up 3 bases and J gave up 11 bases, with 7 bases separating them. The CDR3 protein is CSVDREAFF. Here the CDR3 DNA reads TGCAGCGTTGACAGGGAGGCTTTCTTT.

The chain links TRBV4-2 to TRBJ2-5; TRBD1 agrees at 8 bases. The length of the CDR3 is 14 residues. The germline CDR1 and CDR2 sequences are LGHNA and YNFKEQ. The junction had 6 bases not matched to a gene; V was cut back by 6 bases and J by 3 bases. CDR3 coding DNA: TGTGCCAGCAGGGACAGGGCTCTCGAAGAGACCCAGTACTTC. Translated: CASRDRALEETQYF.

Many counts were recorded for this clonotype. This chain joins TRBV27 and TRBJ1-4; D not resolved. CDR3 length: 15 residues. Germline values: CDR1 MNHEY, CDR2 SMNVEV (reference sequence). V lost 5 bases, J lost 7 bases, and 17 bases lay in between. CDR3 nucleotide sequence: TGTGCCAGCAGTGCAACGGAAAGGGATGGTGAAAAACTGTTTTTT. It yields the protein CASSATERDGEKLFF. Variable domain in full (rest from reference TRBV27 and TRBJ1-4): EAQVTQNPRYLITVTGKKLTVTCSQNMNHEYMSWYRQDPGLGLRQIYYSMNVEVTDKGDVPEGYKVSRKEKRNFPLILESPSPNQTSLYFCASSATERDGEKLFFGSGTQLSVL.

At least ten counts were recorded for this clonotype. CDR3 bases: TGTGCCAGCAGTGACTGGGAAACCTACGAGCAGTACTTC. It specifies CASSDWETYEQYF. The rearrangement links TRBV25-1 to TRBJ2-7; unclear D gene. Per the germline V gene, CDR1 is MGHDK and CDR2 is SYGVNS. Trimming removed 3 bases from V and 2 bases from J, with 8 bases in between. The CDR3 runs to 13 residues.

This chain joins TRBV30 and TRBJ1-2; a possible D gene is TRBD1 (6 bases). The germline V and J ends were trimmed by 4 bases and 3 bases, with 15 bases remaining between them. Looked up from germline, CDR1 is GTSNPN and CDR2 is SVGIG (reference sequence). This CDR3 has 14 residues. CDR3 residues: CAWTPRGLDYGYTF. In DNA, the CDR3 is TGTGCCTGGACCCCGCGGGGGCTGGACTATGGCTACACCTTC.

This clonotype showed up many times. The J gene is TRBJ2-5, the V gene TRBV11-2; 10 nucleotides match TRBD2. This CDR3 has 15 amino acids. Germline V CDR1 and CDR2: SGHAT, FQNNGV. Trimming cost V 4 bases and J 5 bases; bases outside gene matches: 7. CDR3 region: CASSYTSGISETQYF. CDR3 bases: TGTGCCAGCAGCTACACTAGCGGGATAAGTGAGACCCAGTACTTC.

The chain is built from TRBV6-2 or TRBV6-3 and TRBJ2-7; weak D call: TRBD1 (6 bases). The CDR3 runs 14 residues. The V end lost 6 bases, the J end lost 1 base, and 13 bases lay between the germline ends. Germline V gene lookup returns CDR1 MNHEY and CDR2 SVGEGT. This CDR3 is CASRQGLMSYEQYF. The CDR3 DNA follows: TGTGCCAGCAGACAGGGTCTAATGTCCTACGAGCAGTACTTC.

The CDR3 nucleotides are TGCGCCAGCAGCCCAGCTTCGGAAGCCGACTACTTGGGGCCAGATACGCAGTATTTT. The encoded protein is CASSPASEADYLGPDTQYF. The genes are TRBV4-1 and TRBJ2-3, with D perhaps given as TRBD1 or TRBD2 (5 bases each). The CDR3 contains 19 residues. Trimming removed 4 bases at V and 4 bases at J, with 27 bases between. The germline gives CDR1 MGHRA, CDR2 YSYEKL.

This CDR3 is CASSPPTGGPSTDTQYF. CDR3 coding DNA: TGTGCCAGCTCACCACCTACAGGGGGACCCAGCACAGATACGCAGTATTTT. The chain combines TRBV18 with TRBJ2-3; 8 bases fit TRBD1. V lost 0 bases to trimming and J lost 0 bases; unmatched junction nucleotides: 5. CDR1 KGHSH and CDR2 LQKENI come from the germline V gene. This CDR3 contains 17 residues.